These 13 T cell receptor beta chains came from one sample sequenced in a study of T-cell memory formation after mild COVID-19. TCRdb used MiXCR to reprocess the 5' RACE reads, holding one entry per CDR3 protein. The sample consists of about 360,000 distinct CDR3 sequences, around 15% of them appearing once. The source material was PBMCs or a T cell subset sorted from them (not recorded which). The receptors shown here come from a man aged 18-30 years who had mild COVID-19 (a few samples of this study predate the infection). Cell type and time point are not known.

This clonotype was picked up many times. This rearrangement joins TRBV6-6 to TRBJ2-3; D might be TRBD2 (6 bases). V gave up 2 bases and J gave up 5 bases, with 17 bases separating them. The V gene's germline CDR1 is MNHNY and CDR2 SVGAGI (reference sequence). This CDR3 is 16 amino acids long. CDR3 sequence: CASSYLVSSAQDTQYF. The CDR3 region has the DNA TGTGCCAGCAGTTACCTGGTGTCTAGCGCCCAAGATACGCAGTATTTT.

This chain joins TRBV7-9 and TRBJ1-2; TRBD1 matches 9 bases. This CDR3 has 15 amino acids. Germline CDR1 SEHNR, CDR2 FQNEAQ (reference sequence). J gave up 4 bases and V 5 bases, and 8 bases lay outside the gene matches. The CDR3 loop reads CASSPRDRAVYGYTF. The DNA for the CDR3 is TGTGCCAGCAGCCCGAGGGACAGGGCGGTCTATGGCTACACCTTC.

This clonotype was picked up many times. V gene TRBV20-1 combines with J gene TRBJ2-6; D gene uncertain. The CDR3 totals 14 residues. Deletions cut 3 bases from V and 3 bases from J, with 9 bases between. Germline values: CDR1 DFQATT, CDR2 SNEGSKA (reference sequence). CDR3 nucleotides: TGCAGTGCTAGTAGGGAAGGTGGGGCCAACGTCCTGACTTTC. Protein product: CSASREGGANVLTF.

The CDR3: CASSYSTGDRGNTIYF. In DNA, the CDR3 is TGTGCCAGCAGTTACTCTACTGGGGACAGGGGAAACACCATATATTTT. This sequence joins TRBV6-6 and TRBJ1-3, with TRBD1 matching 8 bases. Germline lookup yields CDR1 MNHNY and CDR2 SVGAGI (reference sequence). There are 16 residues in the CDR3. V trimming: 0 bases; J trimming: 4 bases; junction bases outside the gene matches: 5.

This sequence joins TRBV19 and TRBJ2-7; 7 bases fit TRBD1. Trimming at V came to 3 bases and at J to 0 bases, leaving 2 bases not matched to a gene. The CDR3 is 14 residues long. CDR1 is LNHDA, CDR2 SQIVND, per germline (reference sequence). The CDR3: CASSIGQVSYEQYF. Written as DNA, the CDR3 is TGTGCCAGTAGTATTGGACAGGTCTCCTACGAGCAGTACTTC.

CDR3 in DNA: TGTGCCGCCGGGGCCACCGGGAGGGATGGCTACACCTTC. Translating it yields CAAGATGRDGYTF. The V gene is TRBV10-3, the J gene TRBJ1-2; perhaps TRBD1 as D (5 bases). Germline CDR1 ENHRY, CDR2 SYGVKD. V lost 11 bases and J lost 6, with 19 bases in between. CDR3 length: 13 amino acids.

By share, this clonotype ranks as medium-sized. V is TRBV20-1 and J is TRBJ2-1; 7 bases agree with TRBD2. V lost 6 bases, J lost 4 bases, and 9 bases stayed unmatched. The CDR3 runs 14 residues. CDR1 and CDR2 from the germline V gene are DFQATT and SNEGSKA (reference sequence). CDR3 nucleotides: TGCAGTGCCAAGAACTCGGGGGGATACAATGAGCAGTTCTTC. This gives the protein CSAKNSGGYNEQFF.

CDR3 in DNA: TGCGCCAGCAGCCAATACGGGACTAGCGGGGGCAAAAACATTCAGTACTTC. Translation gives CASSQYGTSGGKNIQYF. V gene TRBV4-1 combines with J gene TRBJ2-4, with 14 bases identical to TRBD2. CDR1 and CDR2 (germline): MGHRA, YSYEKL. Unmatched junction bases numbered 3, after V lost 2 bases and J lost 3 bases. This CDR3 comprises 17 residues.

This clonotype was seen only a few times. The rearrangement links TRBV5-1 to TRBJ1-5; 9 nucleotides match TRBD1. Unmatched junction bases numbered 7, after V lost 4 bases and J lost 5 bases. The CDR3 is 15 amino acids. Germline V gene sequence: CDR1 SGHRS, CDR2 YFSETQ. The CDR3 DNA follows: TGCGCCAGCAGCCCCGACAGGGGGATCGATCAGCCCCAGCATTTT. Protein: CASSPDRGIDQPQHF.

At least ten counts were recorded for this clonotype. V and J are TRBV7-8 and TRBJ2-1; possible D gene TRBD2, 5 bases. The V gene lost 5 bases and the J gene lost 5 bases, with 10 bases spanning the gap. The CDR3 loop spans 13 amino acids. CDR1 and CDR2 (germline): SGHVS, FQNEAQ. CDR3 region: CASSPDSHNEQFF. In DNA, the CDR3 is TGTGCCAGCAGCCCGGACTCACACAATGAGCAGTTCTTC.

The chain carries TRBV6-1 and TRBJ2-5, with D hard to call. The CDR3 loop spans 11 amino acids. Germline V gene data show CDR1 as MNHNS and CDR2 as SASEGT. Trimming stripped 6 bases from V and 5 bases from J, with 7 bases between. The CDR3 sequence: CASRVLETQYF. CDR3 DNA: TGTGCCAGCAGGGTACTTGAGACCCAGTACTTC.

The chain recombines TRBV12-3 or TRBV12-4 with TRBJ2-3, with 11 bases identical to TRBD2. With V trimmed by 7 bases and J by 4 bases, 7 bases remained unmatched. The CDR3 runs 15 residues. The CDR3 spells CASKPLAGAADTQYF. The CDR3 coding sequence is TGTGCCAGCAAGCCACTAGCGGGGGCGGCAGATACGCAGTATTTT.

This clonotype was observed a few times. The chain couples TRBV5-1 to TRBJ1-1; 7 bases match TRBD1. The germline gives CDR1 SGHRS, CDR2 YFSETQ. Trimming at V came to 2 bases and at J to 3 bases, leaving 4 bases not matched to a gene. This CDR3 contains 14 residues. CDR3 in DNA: TGCGCCAGCAGCTTTTCCGGGACAGACACTGAAGCTTTCTTT. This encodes CASSFSGTDTEAFF.